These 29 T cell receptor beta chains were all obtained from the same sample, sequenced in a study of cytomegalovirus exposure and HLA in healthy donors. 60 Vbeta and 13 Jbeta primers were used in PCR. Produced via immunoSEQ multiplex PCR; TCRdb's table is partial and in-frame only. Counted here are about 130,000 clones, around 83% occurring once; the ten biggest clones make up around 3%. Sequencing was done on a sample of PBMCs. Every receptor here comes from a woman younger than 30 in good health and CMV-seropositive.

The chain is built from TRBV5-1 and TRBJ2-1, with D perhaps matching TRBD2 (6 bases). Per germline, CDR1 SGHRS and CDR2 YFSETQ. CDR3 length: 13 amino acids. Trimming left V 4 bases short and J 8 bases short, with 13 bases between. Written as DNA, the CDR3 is TGCGCCAGCAGCCTCCCGGGAGACCATGAGCAGTTCTTC. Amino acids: CASSLPGDHEQFF.

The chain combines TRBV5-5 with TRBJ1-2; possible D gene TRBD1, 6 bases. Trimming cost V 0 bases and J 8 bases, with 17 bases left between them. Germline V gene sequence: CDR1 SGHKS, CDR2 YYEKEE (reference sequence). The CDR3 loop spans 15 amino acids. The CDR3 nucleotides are TGTGCCAGCAGCTTGGGGCTAATCAGGGGCTTGGGCTACACCTTC. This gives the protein CASSLGLIRGLGYTF.

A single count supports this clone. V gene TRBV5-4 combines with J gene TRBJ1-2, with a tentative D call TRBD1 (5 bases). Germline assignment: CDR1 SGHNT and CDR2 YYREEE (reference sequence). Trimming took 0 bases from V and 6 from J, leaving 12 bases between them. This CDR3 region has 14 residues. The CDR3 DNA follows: TGTGCCAGCAGCTTGGAACCGGGGGATGATGGCTACACCTTC. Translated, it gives CASSLEPGDDGYTF. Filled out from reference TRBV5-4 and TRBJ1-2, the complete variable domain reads ETGVTQSPTHLIKTRGQQVTLRCSSQSGHNTVSWYQQALGQGPQFIFQYYREEENGRGNFPPRFSGLQFPNYSSELNVNALELDDSALYLCASSLEPGDDGYTFGSGTRLTVV.

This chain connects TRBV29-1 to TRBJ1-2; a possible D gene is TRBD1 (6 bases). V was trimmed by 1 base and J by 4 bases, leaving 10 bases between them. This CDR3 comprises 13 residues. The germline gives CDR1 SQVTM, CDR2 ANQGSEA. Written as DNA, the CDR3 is TGCAGCGTTGAAGGGGGGCAGGGCTATGGCTACACCTTC. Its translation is CSVEGGQGYGYTF.

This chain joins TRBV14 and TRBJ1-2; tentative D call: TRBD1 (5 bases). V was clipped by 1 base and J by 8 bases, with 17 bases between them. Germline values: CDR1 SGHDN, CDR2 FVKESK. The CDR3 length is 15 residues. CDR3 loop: CASSQAVRGIEGYTF. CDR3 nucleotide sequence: TGTGCCAGCAGCCAAGCCGTTCGGGGGATAGAAGGCTACACCTTC.

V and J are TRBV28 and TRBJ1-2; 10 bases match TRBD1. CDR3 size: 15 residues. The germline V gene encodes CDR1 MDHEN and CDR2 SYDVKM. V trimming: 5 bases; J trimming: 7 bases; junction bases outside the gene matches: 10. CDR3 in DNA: TGTGCCAGCAGTCCCGGGACAGGGGTTTCGACTGGCTACACCTTC. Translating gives CASSPGTGVSTGYTF.

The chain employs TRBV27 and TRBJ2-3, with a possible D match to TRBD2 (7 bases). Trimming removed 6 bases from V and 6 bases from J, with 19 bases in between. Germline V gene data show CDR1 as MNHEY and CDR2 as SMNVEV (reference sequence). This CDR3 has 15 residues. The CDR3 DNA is TGTGCCAGCAGCCCCGAAACGGGGGGCCTGGATACGCAGTATTTT. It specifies CASSPETGGLDTQYF.

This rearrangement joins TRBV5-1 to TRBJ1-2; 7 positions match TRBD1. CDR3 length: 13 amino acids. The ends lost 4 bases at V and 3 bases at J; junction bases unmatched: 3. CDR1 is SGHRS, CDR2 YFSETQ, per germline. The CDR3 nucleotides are TGCGCCAGCAGCAGCAGGGGGGACTATGGCTACACCTTC. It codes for CASSSRGDYGYTF.

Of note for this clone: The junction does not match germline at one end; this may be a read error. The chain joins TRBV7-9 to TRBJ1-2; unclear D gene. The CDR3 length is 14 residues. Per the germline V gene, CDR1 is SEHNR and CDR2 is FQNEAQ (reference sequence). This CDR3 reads CSSSFPEINYGYTF. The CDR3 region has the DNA TGTTCCAGCAGCTTTCCAGAAATCAACTATGGCTACACCTTC.

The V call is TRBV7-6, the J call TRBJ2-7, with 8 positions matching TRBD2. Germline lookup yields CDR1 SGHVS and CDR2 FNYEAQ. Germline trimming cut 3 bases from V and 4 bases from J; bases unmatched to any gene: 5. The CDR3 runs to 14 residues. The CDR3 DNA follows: TGTGCCAGCAGCTTCCAAGCGGGGGTGTACGAGCAGTACTTC. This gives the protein CASSFQAGVYEQYF.

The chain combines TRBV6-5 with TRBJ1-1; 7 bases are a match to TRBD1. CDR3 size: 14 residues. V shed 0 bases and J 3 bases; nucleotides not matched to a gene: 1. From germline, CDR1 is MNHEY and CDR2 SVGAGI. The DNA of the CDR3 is TGTGCCAGCAGTTACTCAGGGGGCTACACTGAAGCTTTCTTT. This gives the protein CASSYSGGYTEAFF.

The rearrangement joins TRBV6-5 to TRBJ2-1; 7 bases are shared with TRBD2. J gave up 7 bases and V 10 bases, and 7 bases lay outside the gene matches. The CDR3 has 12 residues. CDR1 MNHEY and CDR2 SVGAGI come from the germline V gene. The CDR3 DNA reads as TGTGCCACCGCTCGGGGGGATAATGAGCAGTTCTTC. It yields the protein CATARGDNEQFF.

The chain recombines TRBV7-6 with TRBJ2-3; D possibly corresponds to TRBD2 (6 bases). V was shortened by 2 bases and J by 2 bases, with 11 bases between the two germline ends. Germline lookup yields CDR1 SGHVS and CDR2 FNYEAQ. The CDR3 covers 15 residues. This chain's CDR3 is CASSLRAGYTDTQYF. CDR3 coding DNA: TGTGCCAGCAGCTTACGAGCGGGCTACACAGATACGCAGTATTTT.

CDR3 nucleotide sequence: TGTGCCAGCAGCAACCGGGACAGGAGTTCCTACGAGCAGTACTTC. Protein sequence: CASSNRDRSSYEQYF. The chain links TRBV6-5 to TRBJ2-7, with 8 bases aligning to TRBD1. V shed 6 bases and J 1 base; nucleotides not matched to a gene: 8. Germline V gene lookup returns CDR1 MNHEY and CDR2 SVGAGI. This CDR3 is built from 15 residues.

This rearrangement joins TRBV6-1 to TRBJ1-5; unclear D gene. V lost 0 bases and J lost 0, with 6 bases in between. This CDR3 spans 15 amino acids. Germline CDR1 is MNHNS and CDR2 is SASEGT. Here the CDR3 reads CASSEASYSNQPQHF. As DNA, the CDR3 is TGTGCCAGCAGTGAAGCATCCTATAGCAATCAGCCCCAGCATTTT.

The CDR3 here is CASSIGQGGSSEAFF. DNA for the CDR3: TGTGCCAGTAGTATCGGACAGGGCGGAAGTTCTGAAGCTTTCTTT. The J gene is TRBJ1-1, the V gene TRBV19, with 8 nucleotides matching TRBD1. The CDR3 sequence is 15 residues long. V lost 3 bases to trimming and J lost 6 bases; unmatched junction nucleotides: 9. Germline V gene sequence: CDR1 LNHDA, CDR2 SQIVND (reference sequence).

For the CDR3, the DNA is TGTGCCAGCAGCGTAGTCCTAACAGGGTCCTACAATGAGCAGTTCTTC. This encodes CASSVVLTGSYNEQFF. The rearrangement links TRBV9 to TRBJ2-1; tentative D call: TRBD1 (6 bases). CDR3 length: 16 residues. V lost 0 bases, J lost 1 base, and 11 bases lay in between. The germline V gene encodes CDR1 SGDLS and CDR2 YYNGEE.

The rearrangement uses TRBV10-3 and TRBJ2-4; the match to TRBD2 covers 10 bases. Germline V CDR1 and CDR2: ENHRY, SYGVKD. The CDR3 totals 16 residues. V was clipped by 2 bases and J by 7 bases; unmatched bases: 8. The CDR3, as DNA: TGTGCCATCAGTGAGGAGCCAGCGGGGGGGACGAACATTCAGTACTTC. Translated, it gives CAISEEPAGGTNIQYF.

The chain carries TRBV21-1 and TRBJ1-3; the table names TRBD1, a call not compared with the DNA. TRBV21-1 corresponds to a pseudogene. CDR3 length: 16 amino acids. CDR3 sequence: CASSSGKTAALNTIYF. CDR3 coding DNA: TGTGCCAGCAGCAGTGGAAAAACAGCCGCTCTCAACACCATATATTTT.

The CDR3 spells CASSPGWVEDTQYF. In nucleotides, the CDR3 is TGTGCCAGCAGTCCAGGGTGGGTAGAAGATACGCAGTATTTT. The chain couples TRBV2 to TRBJ2-3, with D possibly TRBD1 on 5 matching bases. V lost 5 bases to trimming and J lost 5 bases, with 14 bases between them. Germline-derived CDR1 and CDR2 are SNHLY and FYNNEI. The CDR3 loop spans 14 amino acids. Full variable domain (missing parts from reference TRBV2 and TRBJ2-3): EPEVTQTPSHQVTQMGQEVILRCVPISNHLYFYWYRQILGQKVEFLVSFYNNEISEKSEIFDDQFSVERPDGSNFTLKIRSTKLEDSAMYFCASSPGWVEDTQYFGPGTRLTVL.

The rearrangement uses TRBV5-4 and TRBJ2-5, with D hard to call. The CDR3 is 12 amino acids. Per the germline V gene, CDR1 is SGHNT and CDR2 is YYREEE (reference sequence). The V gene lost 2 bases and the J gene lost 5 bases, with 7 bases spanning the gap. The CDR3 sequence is CASSLSGETQYF. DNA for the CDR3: TGTGCCAGCAGCTTATCAGGCGAGACCCAGTACTTC.

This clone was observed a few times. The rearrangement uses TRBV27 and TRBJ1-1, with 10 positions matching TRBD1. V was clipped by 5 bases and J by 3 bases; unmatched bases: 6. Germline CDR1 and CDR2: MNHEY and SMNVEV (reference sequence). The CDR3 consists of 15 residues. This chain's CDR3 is CASSLSTGGYTEAFF. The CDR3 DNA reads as TGTGCCAGCAGTCTGTCGACAGGGGGCTACACTGAAGCTTTCTTT.

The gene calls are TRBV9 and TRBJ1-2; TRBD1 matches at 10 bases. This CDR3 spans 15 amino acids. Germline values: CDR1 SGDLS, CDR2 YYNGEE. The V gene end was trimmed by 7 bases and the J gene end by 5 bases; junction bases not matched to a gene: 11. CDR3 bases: TGTGCCAGCGGGGGGAGGACAGGGGGGGATTATGGCTACACCTTC. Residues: CASGGRTGGDYGYTF.

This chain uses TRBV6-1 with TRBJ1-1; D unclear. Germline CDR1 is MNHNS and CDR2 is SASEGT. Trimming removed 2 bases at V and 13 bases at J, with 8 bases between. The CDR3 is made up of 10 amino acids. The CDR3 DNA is TGTGCCAGCAGTGAACAGAAGTATTTCTTT. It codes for CASSEQKYFF.

CDR3 region: CASSHFRGGSEKLFF. CDR3 in DNA: TGCGCCAGCAGCCACTTCAGGGGTGGGAGTGAAAAACTGTTTTTT. The chain couples TRBV4-1 to TRBJ1-4; D is possibly TRBD1 (6 bases). The V end was cut by 3 bases, the J end by 7 bases, with 15 bases between. Germline loops: CDR1 MGHRA, CDR2 YSYEKL. The CDR3 is made up of 15 amino acids.

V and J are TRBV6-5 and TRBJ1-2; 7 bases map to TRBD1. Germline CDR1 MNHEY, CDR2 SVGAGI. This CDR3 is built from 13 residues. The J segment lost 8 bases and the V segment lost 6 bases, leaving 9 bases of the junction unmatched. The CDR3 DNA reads TGTGCCAGCAGCTGGGGGACAGCGGACGGCTACACCTTC. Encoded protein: CASSWGTADGYTF.

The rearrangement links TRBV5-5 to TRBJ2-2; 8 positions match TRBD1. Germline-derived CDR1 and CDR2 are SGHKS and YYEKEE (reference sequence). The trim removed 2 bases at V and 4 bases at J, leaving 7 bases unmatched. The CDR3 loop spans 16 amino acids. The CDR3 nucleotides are TGTGCCAGCAGCTTCTCGGACAGGGTTGGCACCGGGGAGCTGTTTTTT. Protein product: CASSFSDRVGTGELFF.

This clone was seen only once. The CDR3 loop is CASSKRGEGTGRAKLFF. The CDR3 DNA is TGCGCCAGCAGCAAAAGAGGAGAAGGGACAGGGAGGGCAAAACTGTTTTTT. This rearrangement joins TRBV5-1 to TRBJ1-4; 9 bases agree with TRBD1. Germline V gene lookup returns CDR1 SGHRS and CDR2 YFSETQ. V was clipped by 4 bases and J by 10 bases; unmatched bases: 17. The CDR3 is 17 amino acids.

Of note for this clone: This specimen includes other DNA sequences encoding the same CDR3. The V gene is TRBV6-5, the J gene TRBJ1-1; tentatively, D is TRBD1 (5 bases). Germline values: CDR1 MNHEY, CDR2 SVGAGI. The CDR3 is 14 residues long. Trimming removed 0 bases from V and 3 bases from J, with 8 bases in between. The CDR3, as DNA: TGTGCCAGCAGTTACTCCCAGGGCTACACTGAAGCTTTCTTT. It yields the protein CASSYSQGYTEAFF.